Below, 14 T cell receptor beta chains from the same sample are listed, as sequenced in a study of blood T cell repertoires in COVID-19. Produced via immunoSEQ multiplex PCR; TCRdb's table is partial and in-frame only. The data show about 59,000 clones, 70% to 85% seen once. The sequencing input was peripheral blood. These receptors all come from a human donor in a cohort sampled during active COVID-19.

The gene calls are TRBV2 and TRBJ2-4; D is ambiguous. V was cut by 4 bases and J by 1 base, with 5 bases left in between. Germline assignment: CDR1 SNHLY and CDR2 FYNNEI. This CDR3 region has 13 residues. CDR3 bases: TGTGCCAGCAGTGCAGTGGCCAAAAACATTCAGTACTTC. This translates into CASSAVAKNIQYF.

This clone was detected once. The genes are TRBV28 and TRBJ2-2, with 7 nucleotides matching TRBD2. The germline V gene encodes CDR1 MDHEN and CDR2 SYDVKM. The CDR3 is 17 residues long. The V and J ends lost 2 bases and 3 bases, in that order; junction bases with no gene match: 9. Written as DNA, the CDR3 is TGTGCCAGCAGTTTAAGAAACCTAGCGGCCTACACCGGGGAGCTGTTTTTT. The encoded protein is CASSLRNLAAYTGELFF.

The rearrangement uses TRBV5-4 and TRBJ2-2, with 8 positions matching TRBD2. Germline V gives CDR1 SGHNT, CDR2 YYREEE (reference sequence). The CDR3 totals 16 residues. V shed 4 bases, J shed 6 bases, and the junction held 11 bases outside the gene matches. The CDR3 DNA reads TGTGCCAGCAGCCCACTCGGTAGCGGGAAGTCCGGGGAGCTGTTTTTT. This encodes CASSPLGSGKSGELFF.

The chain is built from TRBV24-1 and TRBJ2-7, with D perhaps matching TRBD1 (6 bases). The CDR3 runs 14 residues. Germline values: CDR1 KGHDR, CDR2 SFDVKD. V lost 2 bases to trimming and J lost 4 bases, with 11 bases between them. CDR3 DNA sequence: TGTGCCACCAGTGATTCAGGGGTCCCGTACGAGCAGTACTTC. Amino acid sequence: CATSDSGVPYEQYF.

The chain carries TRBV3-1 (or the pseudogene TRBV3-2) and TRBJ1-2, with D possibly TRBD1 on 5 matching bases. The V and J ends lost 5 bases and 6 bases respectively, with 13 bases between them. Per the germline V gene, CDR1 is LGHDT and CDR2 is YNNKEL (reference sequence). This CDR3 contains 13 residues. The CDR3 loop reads CASSSGRVDGYTF. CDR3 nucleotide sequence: TGTGCCAGCAGCTCGGGCAGGGTAGATGGCTACACCTTC.

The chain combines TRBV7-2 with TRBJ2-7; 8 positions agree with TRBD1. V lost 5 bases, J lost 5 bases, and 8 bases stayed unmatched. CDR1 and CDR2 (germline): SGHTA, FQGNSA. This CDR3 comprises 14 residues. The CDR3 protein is CASSPGTGGNEQYF. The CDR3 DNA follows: TGTGCCAGCAGCCCCGGGACAGGTGGAAACGAGCAGTACTTC.

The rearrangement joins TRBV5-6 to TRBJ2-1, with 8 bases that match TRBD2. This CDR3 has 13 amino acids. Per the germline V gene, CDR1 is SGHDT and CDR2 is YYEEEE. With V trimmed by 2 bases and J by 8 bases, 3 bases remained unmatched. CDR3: CASSLAGVYEQFF. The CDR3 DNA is TGTGCCAGCAGCTTAGCGGGAGTGTATGAGCAGTTCTTC. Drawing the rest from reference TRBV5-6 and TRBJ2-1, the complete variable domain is DAGVTQSPTHLIKTRGQQVTLRCSPKSGHDTVSWYQQALGQGPQFIFQYYEEEERQRGNFPDRFSGHQFPNYSSELNVNALLLGDSALYLCASSLAGVYEQFFGPGTRLTVL.

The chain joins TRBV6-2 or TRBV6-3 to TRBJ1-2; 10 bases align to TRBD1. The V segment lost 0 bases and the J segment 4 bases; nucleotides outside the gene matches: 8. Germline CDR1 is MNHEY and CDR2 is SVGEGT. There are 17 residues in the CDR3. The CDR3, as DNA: TGTGCCAGCAGTTACTCCGAGACAGGGGGCGAAGGCTATGGCTACACCTTC. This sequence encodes CASSYSETGGEGYGYTF.

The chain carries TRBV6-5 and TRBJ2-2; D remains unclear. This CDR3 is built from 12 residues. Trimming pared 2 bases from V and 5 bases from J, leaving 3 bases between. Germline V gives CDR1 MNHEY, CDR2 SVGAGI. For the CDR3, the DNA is TGTGCCAGCAGTTACCTGACCGGGGAGCTGTTTTTT. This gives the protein CASSYLTGELFF.

The CDR3 region is CATRDREGEQYF. In nucleotides, the CDR3 is TGTGCCACCAGGGACAGGGAGGGCGAGCAGTACTTC. The V call is TRBV24-1, the J call TRBJ2-7; weak D call: TRBD1 (8 bases). The CDR3 totals 12 residues. V dropped 7 bases and J dropped 6 bases, with 12 bases sitting between them. The germline V gene encodes CDR1 KGHDR and CDR2 SFDVKD.

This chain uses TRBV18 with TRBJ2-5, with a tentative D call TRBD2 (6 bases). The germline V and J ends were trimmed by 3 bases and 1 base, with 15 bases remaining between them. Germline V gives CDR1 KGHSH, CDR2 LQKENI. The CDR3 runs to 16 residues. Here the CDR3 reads CASSPQRRAVQETQYF. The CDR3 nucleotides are TGTGCCAGCTCACCCCAAAGGAGGGCAGTCCAAGAGACCCAGTACTTC.

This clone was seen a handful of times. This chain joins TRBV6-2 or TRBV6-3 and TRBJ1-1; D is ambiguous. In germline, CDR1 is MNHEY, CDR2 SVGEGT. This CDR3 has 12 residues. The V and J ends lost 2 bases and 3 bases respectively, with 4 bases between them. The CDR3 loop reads CASSYTDTEAFF. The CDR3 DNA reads TGTGCCAGCAGTTACACGGACACTGAAGCTTTCTTT.

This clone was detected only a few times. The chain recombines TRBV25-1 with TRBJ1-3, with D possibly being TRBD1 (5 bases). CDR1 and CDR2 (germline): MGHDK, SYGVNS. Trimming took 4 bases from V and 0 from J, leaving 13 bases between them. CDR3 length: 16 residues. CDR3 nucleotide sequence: TGTGCCAGCAGTGGGCAGGACACGAACTCTGGAAACACCATATATTTT. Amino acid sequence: CASSGQDTNSGNTIYF. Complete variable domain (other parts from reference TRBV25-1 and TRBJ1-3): EADIYQTPRYLVIGTGKKITLECSQTMGHDKMYWYQQDPGMELHLIHYSYGVNSTEKGDLSSESTVSRIRTEHFPLTLESARPSHTSQYLCASSGQDTNSGNTIYFGEGSWLTVV.

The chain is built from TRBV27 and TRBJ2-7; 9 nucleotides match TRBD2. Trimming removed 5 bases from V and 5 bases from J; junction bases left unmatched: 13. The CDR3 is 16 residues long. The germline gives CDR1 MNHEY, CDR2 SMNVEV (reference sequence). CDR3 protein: CASSPRMAGGSHEQYF. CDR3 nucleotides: TGTGCCAGCAGTCCCAGGATGGCGGGAGGGTCCCACGAGCAGTACTTC.